This T cell receptor (beta chain) is from a study of graft-versus-host responses after intestinal transplantation. Broader study findings: GvH clonotypes were identified within recipient marrow, with a subset emerging first in ileum or blood.

The junction had 8 bases not matched to a gene; V was cut back by 3 bases and J by 1 base. This CDR3 has 17 residues. Germline CDR1 reads SGHRS; CDR2 reads YFSETQ. A word on this clone: The antigen is unknown.

The assay was immunoSEQ multiplex PCR, and TCRdb's table has in-frame clones only and misses some. The sample has under 50,000 clones; 80% to 95% are singletons. Here the sequenced sample was PBMCs, taken almost 750 days after intestinal transplantation. The sequence derives from a human patient who received an intestinal transplant, so some T cells may come from the graft donor. This rearrangement joins TRBV5-1 to TRBJ2-7; 12 positions match TRBD2. The DNA for the CDR3 is TGCGCCAGCAGCTACGGACTAGCGGGACCCCTATCCTACGAGCAGTACTTC. Its translation: CASSYGLAGPLSYEQYF. Variable domain in full (rest from reference TRBV5-1 and TRBJ2-7): KAGVTQTPRYLIKTRGQQVTLSCSPISGHRSVSWYQQTPGQGLQFLFEYFSETQRNKGNFPGRFSGRQFSNSRSEMNVSTLELGDSALYLCASSYGLAGPLSYEQYFGPGTRLTVT.